A single sample is the source of the 17 T cell receptor beta chains below, sequenced in a study of blood T cells in healthy people across ages. Primed by a sample-barcoded 5' primer and a J-beta primer mix, a second PCR proceeded for 7 to 11 cycles. Via MiXCR, TCRdb re-called the 5' RACE reads, giving one row per CDR3 protein. The profile covers under 2 million distinct CDR3 sequences, with roughly 32% appearing a single time and 10% to 12% taken by the ten largest. The sample was blood. The origin of the receptors is a woman aged 30 to 39 in good health.

This clonotype has only a few counts. CDR3 sequence (DNA): TGTGCCAGCAGCCAAGATTTCCCTAGCGCAACCTCCTACAATGAGCAGTTCTTC. Its translation is CASSQDFPSATSYNEQFF. The chain employs TRBV3-1 and TRBJ2-1; D might be TRBD2 (6 bases). The CDR3 has 18 amino acids. CDR1 is LGHDT, CDR2 YNNKEL, per germline (reference sequence). V was shortened by 0 bases and J by 0 bases, with 15 bases between the two germline ends.

About this clonotype: A much larger clone differs by one base, so this may be a read error. The rearrangement links TRBV7-9 to TRBJ1-2; D is unclear. CDR1 is SEHNR and CDR2 is FQNEAQ in the germline V gene (reference sequence). There are 13 residues in the CDR3. V gave up 5 bases and J gave up 7 bases, with 14 bases separating them. CDR3 in amino acids: CASSTSDGCGYTF. The CDR3 region has the DNA TGTGCCAGCAGCACTAGTGACGGGTGTGGCTACACCTTC.

The J gene is TRBJ2-7, the V gene TRBV4-1; D ambiguous. Per germline, CDR1 MGHRA and CDR2 YSYEKL. CDR3 size: 15 residues. The germline V and J ends were trimmed by 2 bases and 6 bases, with 17 bases remaining between them. The CDR3 loop reads CASSQNGIFPGEQYF. The CDR3 nucleotides read TGCGCCAGCAGCCAAAATGGAATTTTCCCGGGCGAGCAGTACTTC.

This clonotype appeared a few times. The chain has TRBV13 and TRBJ1-6; D possibly corresponds to TRBD1 (6 bases). Trimming took off 5 bases at V and 8 bases at J, with 16 bases between the two ends. CDR1 is PRHDT and CDR2 is FYEKMQ in the germline V gene (reference sequence). This CDR3 is 15 amino acids long. CDR3: CASSPQQGWDSPLHF. DNA for the CDR3: TGTGCCAGCAGCCCCCAACAGGGATGGGATTCACCCCTCCACTTT.

This clonotype was seen a handful of times. The V call is TRBV25-1, the J call TRBJ2-7; 8 positions match TRBD2. The length of the CDR3 is 13 residues. Germline assignment: CDR1 MGHDK and CDR2 SYGVNS. Losses at the gene ends were 1 base for V and 5 bases for J; bases not matched to a gene: 1. CDR3 amino acids: CASSELAGNEQYF. Written as DNA, the CDR3 is TGTGCCAGCAGTGAATTAGCGGGAAACGAGCAGTACTTC.

This clonotype was observed a handful of times. The chain uses TRBV7-9 and TRBJ1-1, with D tentatively TRBD1 (6 bases). In germline, CDR1 is SEHNR, CDR2 FQNEAQ (reference sequence). The CDR3 is 16 amino acids. The V gene lost 4 bases and the J gene lost 3 bases, with 18 bases spanning the gap. CDR3 DNA: TGTGCCAGCAGCTCATCCCCAGGGGATGTGGACACTGAAGCTTTCTTT. Translation gives CASSSSPGDVDTEAFF.

This clonotype was recorded only once. The V gene is TRBV6-6, the J gene TRBJ2-6; D is undetermined. Germline values: CDR1 MNHNY, CDR2 SVGAGI (reference sequence). This CDR3 has 17 amino acids. The V end lost 2 bases, the J end lost 1 base, and 12 bases lay between the germline ends. The CDR3 DNA is TGTGCCAGCAGTTACCTTAGGGCTGGGTCTGGGGCCAACGTCCTGACTTTC. Translating gives CASSYLRAGSGANVLTF.

This clonotype was recorded many times. The chain uses TRBV20-1 and TRBJ2-5; no clear D gene. From germline, CDR1 is DFQATT and CDR2 SNEGSKA (reference sequence). CDR3 length: 11 amino acids. The V gene lost 1 base and the J gene lost 6 bases, with 6 bases spanning the gap. CDR3 bases: TGCAGTGCTAGAGTGGGTCAGACCCAGTACTTC. Translated, it gives CSARVGQTQYF.

V usage is TRBV4-1 and J usage is TRBJ1-2; D might be TRBD1 (5 bases). V lost 0 bases and J 10 bases, leaving 15 bases between the germline ends. The CDR3 extends over 14 amino acids. Germline CDR1 and CDR2: MGHRA and YSYEKL. CDR3 coding DNA: TGCGCCAGCAGCCAAGATCGGGGACGCGCCGACTACACCTTC. This codes for CASSQDRGRADYTF.

The J gene is TRBJ2-3, the V gene TRBV15; 14 bases agree with TRBD2. V trimming: 6 bases; J trimming: 7 bases; junction bases outside the gene matches: 9. The CDR3 sequence is 16 residues long. Germline lookup yields CDR1 LNHNV and CDR2 YYDKDF (reference sequence). The chain's CDR3 is CATRGTGLAGVNTQYF. The DNA of the CDR3 is TGTGCCACCAGAGGGACGGGACTAGCGGGAGTAAATACGCAGTATTTT.

Remarks on this clonotype: One end of the junction varies from germline; a read error may be responsible. This chain uses TRBV5-1 with TRBJ2-1, with TRBD2 identical over 9 bases. The length of the CDR3 is 16 residues. Per the germline V gene, CDR1 is SGHRS and CDR2 is YFSETQ. The CDR3: CASSLGPSGTNNGQFF. The CDR3 DNA follows: TGCGCCAGCAGCTTGGGCCCTAGCGGGACCAACAATGGGCAGTTCTTC.

This clonotype was seen more than once but under ten times. The genes are TRBV9 and TRBJ1-2; 8 nucleotides align to TRBD1. Germline CDR1 is SGDLS and CDR2 is YYNGEE. CDR3 length: 14 amino acids. V was clipped by 0 bases and J by 5 bases; unmatched bases: 3. The CDR3 protein is CASSVDTGGYGYTF. For the CDR3, the DNA is TGTGCCAGCAGCGTAGATACAGGGGGATATGGCTACACCTTC.

This clonotype was counted many times. The rearrangement links TRBV20-1 to TRBJ2-7; D gene ambiguous. Trimming shortened V by 0 bases and J by 3 bases, and 6 bases separated the two germline ends. The CDR3 contains 12 residues. CDR1 and CDR2 from the germline V gene are DFQATT and SNEGSKA (reference sequence). The CDR3 coding sequence is TGCAGTGCTAGAGATATCGGCTACGAGCAGTACTTC. It is translated as CSARDIGYEQYF.

As to this clonotype: A junction end diverges from the germline sequence, so it may reflect a read error. The chain joins TRBV7-9 to TRBJ2-1; 9 bases match TRBD2. Germline lookup yields CDR1 SEHNR and CDR2 FQNEAQ (reference sequence). The CDR3 is 16 amino acids. Here the CDR3 reads CASSLVRGGSYNDQFF. CDR3 coding DNA: TGTGCCAGCAGCTTAGTGCGGGGGGGCTCCTACAATGATCAGTTCTTC.

In its sample, this clonotype was seen a few times. The V and J genes are TRBV20-1 and TRBJ2-4; D may correspond to TRBD1 or TRBD2 (6 bases each). CDR3 length: 12 residues. V gave up 0 bases and J gave up 13 bases, with 13 bases separating them. Germline V gene lookup returns CDR1 DFQATT and CDR2 SNEGSKA (reference sequence). The CDR3 sequence is CSARDGGGLQYF. The CDR3, as DNA: TGCAGTGCTAGAGACGGGGGCGGGCTGCAGTACTTC.

The J gene is TRBJ2-5, the V gene TRBV7-2; 8 bases align to TRBD2. Germline-derived CDR1 and CDR2 are SGHTA and FQGNSA. V trimming: 5 bases; J trimming: 2 bases; junction bases outside the gene matches: 10. The CDR3 length is 16 residues. CDR3 sequence: CASSLGGASRQETQYF. CDR3 nucleotides: TGTGCCAGCAGCCTCGGGGGGGCTAGCAGACAAGAGACCCAGTACTTC.

This clonotype was observed a handful of times. The rearrangement uses TRBV20-1 and TRBJ1-4; TRBD1 agrees at 10 bases. Germline V gene sequence: CDR1 DFQATT, CDR2 SNEGSKA (reference sequence). This CDR3 has 13 residues. Trimming at V came to 5 bases and at J to 8 bases, leaving 5 bases not matched to a gene. The CDR3 nucleotides are TGCAGTGCTTGGGACAGGGGCAACGAAAAACTGTTTTTT. Translating it yields CSAWDRGNEKLFF.